This TCR beta chain was documented in a study of OX40 agonist ivuxolimab in advanced cancers. Points on this clone: The antigen remains undetermined.

Points from the study as a whole: On average, CD8+ T cells showed a greater number of expanded clones than CD4+. What antigens the expanded peripheral T cells recognized was never established.

The CDR3 sequence is 14 residues long. V trimming: 0 bases; J trimming: 15 bases; junction bases outside the gene matches: 11. Germline values: CDR1 MNHNS, CDR2 SASEGT. Assay: immunoSEQ multiplex PCR; the TCRdb copy retains only in-frame clones and omits some. In the table there are tens of thousands of clones, about 82% of which are singletons. The V call is TRBV6-1, the J call TRBJ2-1, with 7 bases identical to TRBD1. This receptor was identified in an adult with an advanced solid tumor such as melanoma, head and neck, liver or kidney cancer. The input for sequencing was CD4+ or CD8+ T cells sorted from blood, taken in a trial of the OX40 agonist ivuxolimab. The CDR3: CASSEASETGRLFF. CDR3 sequence (DNA): TGTGCCAGCAGTGAAGCTTCCGAGACAGGGCGGCTGTTCTTC.